What follows is one TCR beta chain and its context. As for time point: new active TB diagnosis, blood taken before or within 7 days of starting treatment. The data derive from a study of T cells in tuberculosis. Sequencing was performed with immunoSEQ multiplex PCR; in TCRdb, only in-frame clones are kept and a portion is missing. The sample lists around 30,000 clones, about 91% occurring once. This specimen was PBMCs, taken at tuberculosis diagnosis. The clonotype originates from an adult with tuberculosis.

CDR3 DNA sequence: TGTGCCAGCAGTTTATACCCCTCACTTGGTCCGATCTATGGCTACACCTTC. Protein: CASSLYPSLGPIYGYTF. The rearrangement joins TRBV27 to TRBJ1-2, with D uncertain. This CDR3 spans 17 amino acids. V dropped 1 base and J dropped 4 bases, with 19 bases sitting between them. Germline CDR1 reads MNHEY; CDR2 reads SMNVEV (reference sequence).